These 26 T cell receptor beta chains were all obtained from the same sample, sequenced in a study of PD-1 blockade in classical Hodgkin lymphoma. Assay used: immunoSEQ multiplex PCR; TCRdb lists only in-frame clones, some missing. The sample comprises tens of thousands of clones, 78% of which are singletons, and around 8.9% rests with the top ten. Indicated time point: cycle 4 day 1 (C4D1), after less than 7 weeks of nivolumab. Every single patient, without exception, relapsed after autologous stem cell transplantation, and brentuximab vedotin exposure varied. The sample consisted of peripheral blood mononuclear cells (PBMCs), taken before the fourth cycle of nivolumab. These receptors came from a human donor with classical Hodgkin lymphoma.

The chain couples TRBV28 to TRBJ1-1; D perhaps matches TRBD1 (5 bases). The germline CDR1 and CDR2 sequences are MDHEN and SYDVKM. The CDR3 is 13 amino acids. The V end lost 3 bases, the J end lost 5 bases, and 10 bases lay between the germline ends. CDR3 sequence: CASSFYGGTEAFF. For the CDR3, the DNA is TGTGCCAGCAGTTTTTACGGGGGGACTGAAGCTTTCTTT.

Worth noting for this clone: Its ends do not fully match the called genes, so a read error is possible. This chain joins TRBV6-5 and TRBJ1-2; D perhaps matches TRBD1 (5 bases). The germline V gene has CDR1 MNHEY and CDR2 SVGAGI. CDR3 length: 13 amino acids. CDR3: CASSYLAGGAEVF. CDR3 nucleotides: TGTGCCAGCAGTTACCTGGCGGGAGGGGCTGAAGTCTTC.

This chain connects TRBV28 to TRBJ2-7; D unclear. CDR3 length: 13 amino acids. Germline loops: CDR1 MDHEN, CDR2 SYDVKM. Between the trimmed V and J ends, which lost 6 bases and 6 bases, there was a span of 15 bases. CDR3 nucleotides: TGTGCCAGCAGCCTCACCCATAGTAGCGAGCAGTACTTC. It yields the protein CASSLTHSSEQYF.

As regards this clone: A read error may be the cause here, since a much bigger clone is one base away. The chain combines TRBV9 with TRBJ2-6, with D perhaps matching TRBD1 (6 bases). With 7 bases removed from V and 4 bases from J, the gap between germline ends came to 18 bases. CDR1 is SGDLS, CDR2 YYNGEE, per germline. This CDR3 is built from 16 residues. The CDR3 is CASGSYREMGANVLTF. CDR3 DNA sequence: TGTGCCAGCGGATCTTACAGGGAAATGGGGGCCAACGTCCTGACTTTC.

To note about this clone: The junction does not match germline at one end; this may be a read error. The chain combines TRBV7-7 with TRBJ1-3; tentatively, D is TRBD1 (5 bases). From germline, CDR1 is SSHAT and CDR2 FNYEAQ (reference sequence). The CDR3 loop spans 15 amino acids. In DNA, the CDR3 is TGTGCTAGCAGCTTGGAACTGGGACTTGGAAACACCATATATTTT. Amino acid sequence: CASSLELGLGNTIYF.

The V gene is TRBV9, the J gene TRBJ2-3, with TRBD2 matching 10 bases. V gave up 1 base and J gave up 5 bases; unmatched junction bases: 4. Germline V CDR1 and CDR2: SGDLS, YYNGEE. The CDR3 totals 15 residues. CDR3 sequence (DNA): TGTGCCAGCAGCGTAAGCGGGAGGGAAGGAGATACGCAGTATTTT. Its translation: CASSVSGREGDTQYF.

The chain recombines TRBV11-3 with TRBJ1-1, with 7 nucleotides matching TRBD1. V was pared by 5 bases and J by 5 bases, with 5 bases of the junction left unmatched. Looked up from germline, CDR1 is SGHNT and CDR2 is YENEEA. The length of the CDR3 is 13 residues. CDR3 region: CASSRQGETEAFF. As DNA, the CDR3 is TGTGCCAGCAGCAGACAGGGTGAAACTGAAGCTTTCTTT. Variable domain in full (rest from reference TRBV11-3 and TRBJ1-1): EAGVVQSPRYKIIEKKQPVAFWCNPISGHNTLYWYLQNLGQGPELLIRYENEEAVDDSQLPKDRFSAERLKGVDSTLKIQPAELGDSAVYLCASSRQGETEAFFGQGTRLTVV.

The V gene is TRBV6-5, the J gene TRBJ2-3; weak D call: TRBD2 (5 bases). V was cut by 5 bases and J by 10 bases, with 16 bases left in between. Germline CDR1 reads MNHEY; CDR2 reads SVGAGI. CDR3 length: 13 residues. The CDR3 region is CASSPGIIEAQYF. The CDR3 DNA is TGTGCCAGCAGTCCCGGGATAATCGAGGCGCAGTATTTT.

The chain employs TRBV25-1 and TRBJ2-7, with D perhaps TRBD1 (5 bases). The CDR3 contains 14 residues. Trimming stripped 5 bases from V and 4 bases from J, with 15 bases between. Germline assignment: CDR1 MGHDK and CDR2 SYGVNS. CDR3 nucleotide sequence: TGTGCCAGCAGTCCCTCACAGGTACGGTACGAGCAGTACTTC. It yields the protein CASSPSQVRYEQYF.

This rearrangement joins TRBV28 to TRBJ2-7; 8 bases align to TRBD1. V lost 5 bases, J lost 3 bases, and 9 bases stayed unmatched. The germline V gene encodes CDR1 MDHEN and CDR2 SYDVKM. The CDR3 covers 15 residues. The CDR3 region is CASSVPTGEVYEQYF. CDR3 bases: TGTGCCAGCAGTGTTCCGACAGGGGAGGTCTACGAGCAGTACTTC.

This clone occurred a few times. J is TRBJ1-5 and V is TRBV2; possible D gene TRBD1, 5 bases. V shed 6 bases and J shed 7 bases, with 13 bases lying between them. In germline, CDR1 is SNHLY, CDR2 FYNNEI. This CDR3 region has 13 residues. The CDR3, as DNA: TGTGCCAGCAGGGCAGGGTATGTGCAGCCCCAGCATTTT. This gives the protein CASRAGYVQPQHF.

The V call is TRBV29-1, the J call TRBJ2-1; 7 bases fit TRBD1. J was trimmed by 2 bases and V by 0 bases; bases with no gene match: 7. This CDR3 has 16 amino acids. Germline V lookup: CDR1 SQVTM, CDR2 ANQGSEA. In DNA, the CDR3 is TGCAGCGTTGAAGATGGGACAGCGCGGACCTACAATGAGCAGTTCTTC. Amino acid sequence: CSVEDGTARTYNEQFF.

This sequence joins TRBV7-2 and TRBJ2-1; no clear D. V lost 5 bases to trimming and J lost 4 bases, with 12 bases between them. The CDR3 is 14 amino acids. CDR1 SGHTA and CDR2 FQGNSA come from the germline V gene. CDR3 sequence reads: CASSPTPGYNEQFF. The CDR3 DNA reads TGTGCCAGCAGCCCTACTCCGGGTTACAATGAGCAGTTCTTC.

The V call is TRBV7-2, the J call TRBJ2-6; D remains unclear. The CDR3 is 16 residues long. Germline V lookup: CDR1 SGHTA, CDR2 FQGNSA. V was pared by 4 bases and J by 0 bases, with 10 bases between. This CDR3 is CASSSRALSGANVLTF. DNA of the CDR3: TGTGCCAGCAGCTCTAGAGCCCTCTCTGGGGCCAACGTCCTGACTTTC. Based on the CDR3 plus reference TRBV7-2 and TRBJ2-6, the full variable domain is GAGVSQSPSNKVTEKGKDVELRCDPISGHTALYWYRQSLGQGLEFLIYFQGNSAPDKSGLPSDRFSAERTGGSVSTLTIQRTQQEDSAVYLCASSSRALSGANVLTFGAGSRLTVL.

The chain has TRBV7-2 and TRBJ1-3, with TRBD1 matching 10 bases. V gave up 4 bases and J gave up 1 base; unmatched junction bases: 7. From germline, CDR1 is SGHTA and CDR2 FQGNSA. The CDR3 has 17 residues. DNA of the CDR3: TGTGCCAGCAGCTCCCTTCCGGGACAGGGGTCTGGAAACACCATATATTTT. Protein sequence: CASSSLPGQGSGNTIYF.

The genes are TRBV27 and TRBJ1-2, with a possible D match to TRBD1 (5 bases). V was cut by 4 bases and J by 4 bases, with 16 bases left in between. Looked up from germline, CDR1 is MNHEY and CDR2 is SMNVEV (reference sequence). CDR3 size: 15 residues. The CDR3 DNA reads TGTGCCAGCAGTTCGGCCCATACCGGGACCTATGGCTACACCTTC. Residues: CASSSAHTGTYGYTF.

The chain is built from TRBV30 and TRBJ2-2; the match to TRBD2 covers 7 bases. The CDR3 runs to 14 residues. CDR1 and CDR2 from the germline V gene are GTSNPN and SVGIG (reference sequence). Trimming at V came to 3 bases and at J to 6 bases, leaving 7 bases not matched to a gene. CDR3 nucleotides: TGTGCCTGGAGGGTTGGACTAGGGCCCGGGGAGCTGTTTTTT. It encodes CAWRVGLGPGELFF.

The chain employs TRBV11-3 and TRBJ2-1; no reliable D call. Germline lookup yields CDR1 SGHNT and CDR2 YENEEA. V gave up 3 bases and J gave up 6 bases, with 12 bases separating them. CDR3 length equals 14 residues. In nucleotides, the CDR3 is TGTGCCAGCAGCTTGATGGCGAACGGCAATGAGCAGTTCTTC. It yields the protein CASSLMANGNEQFF.

This chain joins TRBV19 and TRBJ2-5; D may correspond to TRBD1 or TRBD2 (5 bases each). CDR1 is LNHDA and CDR2 is SQIVND in the germline V gene (reference sequence). Trimming took 5 bases from V and 3 from J, leaving 7 bases between them. The CDR3 extends over 12 amino acids. For the CDR3, the DNA is TGTGCCAGTAGTTTGGGGGAAGAGACCCAGTACTTC. It encodes CASSLGEETQYF.

The chain joins TRBV7-9 to TRBJ2-1; the match to TRBD1 covers 11 bases. V dropped 0 bases and J dropped 7; count of bases not matched to a gene: 11. Germline CDR1 is SEHNR and CDR2 is FQNEAQ (reference sequence). The CDR3 extends over 18 amino acids. CDR3 residues: CASSLARLGQGEKNEQFF. As DNA, the CDR3 is TGTGCCAGCAGCTTAGCGCGTCTGGGACAGGGGGAGAAGAATGAGCAGTTCTTC.

To note about this clone: Relative to the germline gene, one junction end is altered; a read error may explain this. The genes are TRBV28 and TRBJ1-1, with TRBD1 matching 7 bases. This CDR3 has 14 amino acids. Germline assignment: CDR1 MDHEN and CDR2 SYDVKM. Here the CDR3 reads CASSPRETSGQYPF. Written as DNA, the CDR3 is TGTGCCAGCAGCCCAAGGGAAACGTCGGGACAGTACCCTTTT.

The V and J genes are TRBV19 and TRBJ1-1; D remains ambiguous. V gave up 4 bases and J gave up 1 base, with 10 bases separating them. The CDR3 length is 14 residues. The germline V gene encodes CDR1 LNHDA and CDR2 SQIVND (reference sequence). The chain's CDR3 is CASSRSRQNTEAFF. The DNA for the CDR3 is TGTGCCAGTAGTAGGTCGAGGCAGAACACTGAAGCTTTCTTT.

This clone has more than one count but fewer than ten. V is TRBV28 and J is TRBJ2-7; D remains unclear. Deletions cut 4 bases from V and 2 bases from J, with 6 bases between. The germline CDR1 and CDR2 sequences are MDHEN and SYDVKM. The CDR3 has 12 residues. The CDR3 region is CASSSPPYEQYF. The CDR3 DNA follows: TGTGCCAGCAGTTCCCCTCCCTACGAGCAGTACTTC.

The genes are TRBV5-1 and TRBJ1-2, with D uncertain. The germline CDR1 and CDR2 sequences are SGHRS and YFSETQ. This CDR3 comprises 14 residues. V was clipped by 0 bases and J by 2 bases, with 8 bases between them. CDR3 sequence: CASSLAVHNYGYTF. In nucleotides, the CDR3 is TGCGCCAGCAGCTTGGCCGTTCACAACTATGGCTACACCTTC.

This clone has a single count. The chain has TRBV7-9 and TRBJ2-7; 10 bases are shared with TRBD1. The germline V gene encodes CDR1 SEHNR and CDR2 FQNEAQ (reference sequence). The V and J ends lost 1 base and 2 bases, in that order; junction bases with no gene match: 5. This CDR3 has 16 residues. CDR3 sequence reads: CASSLGLGTGAYEQYF. The CDR3 DNA reads as TGTGCCAGCAGCTTAGGGCTAGGGACAGGGGCCTACGAGCAGTACTTC.

In its sample, this clone was seen once. The V and J genes are TRBV27 and TRBJ2-6; D is ambiguous. The CDR3 is 15 residues long. V lost 2 bases to trimming and J lost 0 bases, with 5 bases between them. Looked up from germline, CDR1 is MNHEY and CDR2 is SMNVEV (reference sequence). This chain's CDR3 is CASSLQYSGANVLTF. As DNA, the CDR3 is TGTGCCAGCAGTTTACAGTACTCTGGGGCCAACGTCCTGACTTTC.